A single sample is the source of the 21 T cell receptor beta chains below, sequenced in a study of shared clonotypes between healthy human individuals. Clones were sequenced by immunoSEQ multiplex PCR, and TCRdb holds only the in-frame ones, with some missing. The sample holds some 2 million clones, around 95% seen once. Sequencing was done on a sample of naive CD4+ T cells sorted from blood. The subset: CD45RA+ positively selected. These receptor sequences come from a man in his late teens or twenties in good health.

The chain joins TRBV15 to TRBJ1-2, with a tentative D call TRBD1 (5 bases). V was pared by 0 bases and J by 5 bases, with 16 bases between. Germline loops: CDR1 LNHNV, CDR2 YYDKDF (reference sequence). There are 16 residues in the CDR3. The DNA of the CDR3 is TGTGCCACCAGCAGAGATTTGCGGGGCTGGGGTTATGGCTACACCTTC. Translation gives CATSRDLRGWGYGYTF.

The chain combines TRBV6-1 with TRBJ1-2; D not resolved. The germline gives CDR1 MNHNS, CDR2 SASEGT. Trimming left V 2 bases short and J 7 bases short, with 14 bases between. The CDR3 is 14 residues long. The CDR3, as DNA: TGTGCCAGCAGTGAACCCCTGAGGCTCTCTGGCTACACCTTC. Encoded protein: CASSEPLRLSGYTF.

This chain uses TRBV5-1 with TRBJ1-4; no reliable D call. Germline CDR1 SGHRS, CDR2 YFSETQ. The CDR3 has 13 amino acids. V was shortened by 5 bases and J by 8 bases, with 13 bases between the two germline ends. DNA of the CDR3: TGCGCCAGCAGTAGGGCCCAAAGGGAAAAACTGTTTTTT. It is translated as CASSRAQREKLFF.

This chain uses TRBV5-1 with TRBJ2-5; 8 bases match TRBD1. The trim removed 4 bases at V and 2 bases at J, leaving 4 bases unmatched. The germline V gene has CDR1 SGHRS and CDR2 YFSETQ. CDR3 size: 14 residues. DNA of the CDR3: TGCGCCAGCAGCGAGACAGGGGTACAAGAGACCCAGTACTTC. Translating it yields CASSETGVQETQYF.

The chain recombines TRBV5-1 with TRBJ2-7; D is ambiguous. Germline lookup yields CDR1 SGHRS and CDR2 YFSETQ. The V gene lost 4 bases and the J gene lost 6 bases, with 14 bases spanning the gap. This CDR3 is built from 13 residues. CDR3 protein: CASSPHGWPEQYF. The CDR3 nucleotides read TGCGCCAGCAGCCCGCACGGGTGGCCCGAGCAGTACTTC.

The rearrangement joins TRBV5-6 to TRBJ2-7; D tentatively fits TRBD1 or TRBD2 (6 bases each). The CDR3 sequence is 15 residues long. Germline CDR1 is SGHDT and CDR2 is YYEEEE. Trimming pared 4 bases from V and 2 bases from J, leaving 16 bases between. The chain's CDR3 is CASSRGPQSPYEQYF. The CDR3 coding sequence is TGTGCCAGCAGCCGGGGGCCTCAGTCCCCCTACGAGCAGTACTTC.

The CDR3 region is CSGGAGGLANSEQFF. CDR3 coding DNA: TGCAGCGGTGGGGCGGGTGGACTAGCGAATAGTGAGCAGTTCTTC. The chain employs TRBV29-1 and TRBJ2-1, with 9 bases that match TRBD2. The V and J ends lost 7 bases and 9 bases, in that order; junction bases with no gene match: 16. This CDR3 contains 15 residues. The germline V gene has CDR1 SQVTM and CDR2 ANQGSEA.

In its sample, this clone was seen a few times. This chain joins TRBV9 and TRBJ2-4; D perhaps matches TRBD2 (5 bases). Per germline, CDR1 SGDLS and CDR2 YYNGEE. Trimming stripped 0 bases from V and 11 bases from J, with 12 bases between. The CDR3 loop spans 13 amino acids. This CDR3 reads CASSVEETTLQYF. The CDR3 DNA follows: TGTGCCAGCAGCGTAGAGGAGACTACCCTTCAGTACTTC.

This chain uses TRBV11-2 with TRBJ1-4, with a weak D call TRBD1 (5 bases). CDR1 is SGHAT and CDR2 is FQNNGV in the germline V gene. CDR3 size: 15 residues. The ends were cut back, 1 base at V and 6 bases at J, with 12 bases in the middle. CDR3 bases: TGTGCCAGCAGCTTAGCGGGACGTCAATATGAAAAACTGTTTTTT. This translates into CASSLAGRQYEKLFF.

CDR3 sequence (DNA): TGTGCCAGCAGTTACCAAACTAACTATGGCTACACCTTC. Its protein is CASSYQTNYGYTF. The chain combines TRBV6-5 with TRBJ1-2; D unresolved. This CDR3 region has 13 residues. Per germline, CDR1 MNHEY and CDR2 SVGAGI. Trimming left V 2 bases short and J 0 bases short, with 4 bases between.

The gene calls are TRBV10-3 and TRBJ2-7; D not certain. Germline-derived CDR1 and CDR2 are ENHRY and SYGVKD. V was pared by 5 bases and J by 1 base, with 15 bases between. The CDR3 has 15 amino acids. CDR3 nucleotide sequence: TGTGCCATCAGTAAAACAGAGCCTAATTCCTACGAGCAGTACTTC. It is translated as CAISKTEPNSYEQYF.

Notes on this clone: Other DNA sequences from this sample encode an identical CDR3 as well. The chain employs TRBV29-1 and TRBJ2-7, with D possibly being TRBD2 (5 bases). Per germline, CDR1 SQVTM and CDR2 ANQGSEA. V lost 4 bases and J 3 bases, leaving 10 bases between the germline ends. The CDR3 spans 12 residues. The DNA of the CDR3 is TGCAGCGTTGCTCGGGGTGGCTACGAGCAGTACTTC. Its protein product is CSVARGGYEQYF.

V gene TRBV28 combines with J gene TRBJ1-6; D might be TRBD1 (6 bases). Germline V lookup: CDR1 MDHEN, CDR2 SYDVKM. The CDR3 has 14 amino acids. V lost 2 bases and J 8 bases, leaving 10 bases between the germline ends. The CDR3 is CASSLLQGDSPLHF. Here the CDR3 DNA reads TGTGCCAGCAGTTTACTACAGGGTGATTCACCCCTCCACTTT. Full variable domain (missing parts from reference TRBV28 and TRBJ1-6): DVKVTQSSRYLVKRTGEKVFLECVQDMDHENMFWYRQDPGLGLRLIYFSYDVKMKEKGDIPEGYSVSREKKERFSLILESASTNQTSMYLCASSLLQGDSPLHFGNGTRLTVT.

The CDR3 DNA reads as TGCAGTGCTCCTACTAGCGGGGTTTCGTTCTTC. Protein sequence: CSAPTSGVSFF. The genes are TRBV20-1 and TRBJ2-1; TRBD2 matches 10 bases. The length of the CDR3 is 11 residues. Germline CDR1 reads DFQATT; CDR2 reads SNEGSKA (reference sequence). The ends lost 5 bases at V and 15 bases at J; junction bases unmatched: 7.

This chain uses TRBV7-2 with TRBJ1-2, with a possible D match to TRBD1 (5 bases). V was trimmed by 5 bases and J by 2 bases, leaving 15 bases between them. CDR1 and CDR2 from the germline V gene are SGHTA and FQGNSA. This CDR3 region has 15 residues. CDR3 sequence: CASSGGLNQNYGYTF. As DNA, the CDR3 is TGTGCCAGCAGCGGGGGACTCAATCAGAACTATGGCTACACCTTC.

CDR3 DNA: TGCGCCAGCAGCGGGACTAGCGGAGGGGAGACCCAGTACTTC. It encodes CASSGTSGGETQYF. The V gene is TRBV5-1, the J gene TRBJ2-5; TRBD2 matches 11 bases. CDR1 is SGHRS and CDR2 is YFSETQ in the germline V gene. The V segment lost 4 bases and the J segment 5 bases; nucleotides outside the gene matches: 4. The CDR3 extends over 14 amino acids.

This clone was observed once. CDR3 region: CASSTGALQETQYF. The CDR3 DNA reads TGTGCCAGCAGCACCGGGGCCCTCCAAGAGACCCAGTACTTC. This rearrangement joins TRBV2 to TRBJ2-5; D could derive from TRBD1 or TRBD2 (5 bases each). Between the trimmed V and J ends, which lost 6 bases and 1 base, there was a span of 12 bases. CDR3 size: 14 residues. Germline CDR1 is SNHLY and CDR2 is FYNNEI.

The V call is TRBV5-1, the J call TRBJ2-5; D tentatively reads TRBD1 or TRBD2 (5 bases each). Trimming cost V 3 bases and J 7 bases, with 16 bases left between them. This CDR3 is 14 amino acids long. Germline CDR1 is SGHRS and CDR2 is YFSETQ. The CDR3 sequence: CASSSEGLTGTQYF. The DNA for the CDR3 is TGCGCCAGCAGCTCCGAGGGCCTTACAGGGACCCAGTACTTC.

The chain is built from TRBV28 and TRBJ1-1; 7 bases are a match to TRBD1. Unmatched junction bases numbered 7, after V lost 2 bases and J lost 1 base. Germline loops: CDR1 MDHEN, CDR2 SYDVKM. The CDR3 length is 16 residues. The CDR3 region has the DNA TGTGCCAGCAGTTTAATATTAGGGGGCCGGAACACTGAAGCTTTCTTT. Its protein is CASSLILGGRNTEAFF.

This clone was recorded only once. The V call is TRBV9, the J call TRBJ2-7; D might be TRBD1 or TRBD2, each matching 5 bases. This CDR3 contains 16 residues. V dropped 2 bases and J dropped 0 bases, with 15 bases sitting between them. Germline-derived CDR1 and CDR2 are SGDLS and YYNGEE. CDR3 region: CASSVSGTVSSYEQYF. The DNA for the CDR3 is TGTGCCAGCAGCGTGTCCGGGACCGTGAGCTCCTACGAGCAGTACTTC.

CDR3 loop: CASSLFPARQVPAPYEQYF. CDR3 nucleotide sequence: TGTGCCAGCAGCTTATTCCCCGCCCGACAGGTACCGGCCCCCTACGAGCAGTACTTC. This chain links TRBV11-2 with TRBJ2-7; D may be TRBD1 (6 bases). Germline values: CDR1 SGHAT, CDR2 FQNNGV. CDR3 length: 19 amino acids. V lost 2 bases and J lost 2, with 25 bases in between.